Listed below are T cell receptor beta chains from one sample, sequenced in a study of cytomegalovirus exposure and HLA in healthy donors. The assay was immunoSEQ multiplex PCR, and TCRdb's table has in-frame clones only and misses some. The sample shows about 130,000 clones, 70% to 75% of them seen only once. The specimen sequenced was PBMCs. All receptors come from a man aged 25 to 40 in good health and CMV-seronegative. The conserved cysteine and the conserved F or W are not part of the CDR3 here. Only part of the rows carry a size: once, few, many, or a class if the clone is expanded.

>TRBV6-5|14|few
ASSYLGLAEDNEQF
>TRBV14|11|NA
ASSQVGGTEAF
>TRBV5-1|11|NA
ASSGHNPHEQY
>TRBV5-1|11|NA
ASDTGMRNEQF
>TRBV6-6|13|NA
ASSYAEVLADTQY
>TRBV7-2|12|NA
ASSSPATGNGYT
>TRBV7-7|11|NA
ASSWDRDGEQY
>TRBV6-1|12|few
ASSVRASGYGYT
>TRBV4-3|11|NA
ASSQSTGFGYT
>TRBV29-1|10|NA
SARPSQETQY
>TRBV5-1|11|NA
ASVRTDTDTQY
>TRBV10-3|11|NA
AISGATSYEQY
>TRBV19|12|NA
ASSLRDYNQPQH
>TRBV7-9|11|NA
ASSLAQGSKAF
>TRBV9|13|once
ASSVASGPYNEQF
>TRBV29-1|12|NA
TARQQGANTEAF
>TRBV5-1|12|NA
ASSFGLFAYEQY
>TRBV5-4|12|NA
ASSWTGGGYGYT
>TRBV7-9|14|NA
ASSLFLSGAPYEQY
>TRBV2|12|NA
ASSEGQVNQPQH
>TRBV6-1|12|NA
ASSELAGADTQY
>TRBV27|15|NA
ASSLFRPGGPYNEQF
>TRBV19|14|NA
ASSIVGEGGNQPQH
>TRBV11-3|13|few
ASSLWGLAGVEQF
>TRBV28|12|NA
ASSFSYAYNEQF
>TRBV5-1|14|NA
ASSEGFAQYSYEQY
>TRBV6-6|12|NA
ASNSQGESGELF
>TRBV5-1|17|NA
ASSSLASGGGGYQETQY
>TRBV5-1|12|NA
ASSLTGGQETQY
>TRBV7-9|13|once
ASGGGRPLNYGYT
>TRBV2|13|NA
ASRVTGGSDTEAF
>TRBV7-2|13|NA
ASSLVPGINQPQH
>TRBV19|13|NA
ASGTGERRNQPQH
>TRBV5-1|13|NA
ASSFSGTGFTEAF
>TRBV2|12|NA
ASQVADPNQPQH
>TRBV5-1|14|once
ASSLRASWTGYGYT
>TRBV28|9|few
ASNSPTEAF
>TRBV28|12|NA
ASNTGQGGYEQY
>TRBV10-3|10|NA
AISELDFWQY
>TRBV19|12|NA
ASSIMQGADTQY
>TRBV28|17|NA
ASSLKDWGHKRLNQPQH
>TRBV18|14|NA
ASSNSQGFSGNTIY
>TRBV15|10|NA
ATKPYQETQY
>TRBV6-4|12|few
ASSDSNRATEAF
>TRBV18|13|NA
ASFFGQRNTGELF
>TRBV5-5|14|NA
ASSLLTGGANNEQF
>TRBV5-1|13|NA
ASSLSGQANTEAF
>TRBV4-3|14|NA
ASSQRSGGFNEKLF
>TRBV28|16|NA
ASSLVPPGQGSRDTQY
>TRBV4-3|11|NA
ASSPGTGSEQY
>TRBV9|12|NA
ASSVESSYNEQF
>TRBV19|12|few
ASSLPQGAYGYT
>TRBV7-2|13|once
ASSLRTGGPGELF
>TRBV21-1|12|once
ASSKGGQGEKLF
>TRBV15|15|once
ATSTSDGGRSSYEQY
>TRBV7-3|13|NA
ASSGKLAGIGTQY
>TRBV9|11|once
ASSVRTDYEQY